Below, 21 T cell receptor beta chains from the same sample are listed, as sequenced in a study of beta chain features in type 1 diabetes (dated by TCRdb to 2016 to 2019). General conclusions and limits of the study: In all four CD4+ subsets, TCRB CDR3 length was moderately but significantly shorter in type 1 diabetes patients.

Libraries were made using the immunoSEQ multiplex PCR assay. All of the isolated RNA was reverse transcribed with the High Capacity cDNA Reverse Transcription Kit, so expressed TCRB transcripts were sequenced. The source is immuneACCESS, and TCRdb retained only in-frame sequences with V and J called. Part of the clones is not carried over; for the studies checked, unresolved V genes explain less than half of this, and the remainder is unexplained. This sample has some 170,000 clones in its table, and 50% to 70% of those were observed once. The top ten clonotypes cover under 0.1% of the sample. Antigens of these TCRs are unknown. The specimen sequenced was naive CD4+ T cells from blood. The cell subset or site label, read with the paper, signifies: true naive CD4+ T cells. Receptors originate from a man aged 30 to 39 with type 1 diabetes.

Only a few counts were recorded for this clone. The rearrangement uses TRBV2 and TRBJ2-5, with a possible D match to TRBD1 (5 bases). The V gene lost 3 bases and the J gene lost 2 bases, with 10 bases spanning the gap. The CDR3 length is 14 residues. Germline assignment: CDR1 SNHLY and CDR2 FYNNEI. CDR3 coding DNA: TGTGCCAGCAGTGACTCGCAGGGACAAGAGACCCAGTACTTC. Amino acid sequence: CASSDSQGQETQYF.

The chain combines TRBV7-2 with TRBJ2-7, with TRBD1 matching 7 bases. Trimming removed 2 bases from V and 3 bases from J; junction bases left unmatched: 4. Germline CDR1 SGHTA, CDR2 FQGNSA. The CDR3 has 14 residues. CDR3 sequence reads: CASSLIDRVYEQYF. In DNA form, the CDR3 reads TGTGCCAGCAGCTTAATAGACAGGGTCTACGAGCAGTACTTC.

The rearrangement uses TRBV28 and TRBJ2-7, with 7 bases fitting TRBD1. The CDR3 is made up of 14 amino acids. With 1 base clipped from V and 1 base from J, the junction kept 1 base outside the gene matches. In germline, CDR1 is MDHEN, CDR2 SYDVKM. As DNA, the CDR3 is TGTGCCAGCAGTTTATCGGGACAGTCCTACGAGCAGTACTTC. Protein: CASSLSGQSYEQYF.

The chain links TRBV29-1 to TRBJ1-3; possible D gene TRBD1, 5 bases. Per germline, CDR1 SQVTM and CDR2 ANQGSEA. The CDR3 has 14 amino acids. V shed 6 bases and J shed 0 bases, with 12 bases lying between them. This chain's CDR3 is CSVRQGNSGNTIYF. The CDR3 region has the DNA TGCAGCGTCAGGCAGGGAAACTCTGGAAACACCATATATTTT.

The chain uses TRBV11-2 and TRBJ1-1; D not certain. Germline lookup yields CDR1 SGHAT and CDR2 FQNNGV. The CDR3 has 13 amino acids. V shed 2 bases and J shed 5 bases, with 9 bases lying between them. DNA of the CDR3: TGTGCCAGCAGCTTAAGGTTGGGGACTGAAGCTTTCTTT. Its protein product is CASSLRLGTEAFF.

The gene calls are TRBV5-1 and TRBJ2-4; TRBD2 is a possible D gene (5 bases). Germline V gene data show CDR1 as SGHRS and CDR2 as YFSETQ. V was clipped by 0 bases and J by 0 bases, with 10 bases between them. The CDR3 has 16 amino acids. The CDR3 DNA reads as TGCGCCAGCAGCTTGGCCAACGGGATAGCCAAAAACATTCAGTACTTC. Translation: CASSLANGIAKNIQYF.

The chain links TRBV30 to TRBJ2-5, with D possibly being TRBD2 (5 bases). Trimming cost V 4 bases and J 5 bases, with 14 bases left between them. The CDR3 is made up of 13 amino acids. In germline, CDR1 is GTSNPN, CDR2 SVGIG (reference sequence). CDR3 loop: CAWTRGLGETQYF. DNA of the CDR3: TGTGCCTGGACGAGAGGGCTGGGCGAGACCCAGTACTTC.

This clone was observed a few times. The chain is built from TRBV5-6 and TRBJ1-1; D is uncertain. V lost 0 bases and J 2 bases, leaving 8 bases between the germline ends. Per germline, CDR1 SGHDT and CDR2 YYEEEE. CDR3 size: 14 residues. This CDR3 reads CASSLARGNTEAFF. DNA of the CDR3: TGTGCCAGCAGCTTGGCCCGAGGTAACACTGAAGCTTTCTTT.

The V gene is TRBV30, the J gene TRBJ2-1, with D possibly matching TRBD1 (5 bases). This CDR3 is 12 amino acids long. The V end was cut by 2 bases, the J end by 9 bases, with 11 bases between. Germline CDR1 reads GTSNPN; CDR2 reads SVGIG (reference sequence). The CDR3 bases are TGTGCCTGGAGTTTGACAGATAGTGAGCAGTTCTTC. Protein: CAWSLTDSEQFF.

This rearrangement joins TRBV5-1 to TRBJ2-7; D is uncertain. The CDR3 is 12 amino acids. Germline lookup yields CDR1 SGHRS and CDR2 YFSETQ. The V gene lost 4 bases and the J gene lost 1 base, with 6 bases spanning the gap. In DNA, the CDR3 is TGCGCCAGCAGCGCAGAGTCCTACGAGCAGTACTTC. Protein sequence: CASSAESYEQYF.

This chain links TRBV30 with TRBJ2-3; tentatively, D is TRBD2 (5 bases). CDR3 size: 16 residues. The V end lost 0 bases, the J end lost 4 bases, and 17 bases lay between the germline ends. Germline V gives CDR1 GTSNPN, CDR2 SVGIG (reference sequence). CDR3 residues: CAWSVSITSSSDTQYF. CDR3 sequence (DNA): TGTGCCTGGAGTGTATCTATTACTAGTTCTTCAGATACGCAGTATTTT.

This clone came up a few times. V usage is TRBV29-1 and J usage is TRBJ2-3; D gene ambiguous. Germline V gene sequence: CDR1 SQVTM, CDR2 ANQGSEA. This CDR3 region has 12 residues. V lost 5 bases to trimming and J lost 2 bases, with 8 bases between them. This CDR3 is CSVRQDTDTQYF. The DNA for the CDR3 is TGCAGCGTTCGGCAGGACACAGATACGCAGTATTTT.

This CDR3 reads CASNNNEGTEAFF. CDR3 nucleotides: TGTGCCAGCAACAACAACGAAGGCACTGAAGCTTTCTTT. The chain combines TRBV14 with TRBJ1-1; D is undetermined. The CDR3 loop spans 13 amino acids. V lost 7 bases and J 4 bases, leaving 13 bases between the germline ends. The germline V gene encodes CDR1 SGHDN and CDR2 FVKESK.

The chain links TRBV5-1 to TRBJ1-1, with unresolved D. Germline V lookup: CDR1 SGHRS, CDR2 YFSETQ. The CDR3 is made up of 13 amino acids. Trimming stripped 0 bases from V and 7 bases from J, with 10 bases between. The CDR3 loop is CASSLAGYSEAFF. As DNA, the CDR3 is TGCGCCAGCAGCTTGGCCGGATACAGTGAAGCTTTCTTT.

About this clone itself: Other DNA variants within this sample encode the same CDR3. The J gene is TRBJ2-1, the V gene TRBV5-1; 9 bases match TRBD1. This CDR3 spans 14 amino acids. The germline V gene has CDR1 SGHRS and CDR2 YFSETQ. Trimming at V came to 0 bases and at J to 5 bases, leaving 0 bases not matched to a gene. CDR3 DNA: TGCGCCAGCAGCTTGGGGACAGGGGACAATGAGCAGTTCTTC. This encodes CASSLGTGDNEQFF.

This chain links TRBV7-2 with TRBJ2-7, with TRBD1 identical over 9 bases. CDR3 length equals 15 residues. Per germline, CDR1 SGHTA and CDR2 FQGNSA. The junction had 7 bases not matched to a gene; V was cut back by 5 bases and J by 2 bases. The CDR3 here is CASSLTGGPTYEQYF. CDR3 bases: TGTGCCAGCAGCCTCACAGGGGGCCCAACCTACGAGCAGTACTTC.

This chain links TRBV29-1 with TRBJ2-1; 9 bases match TRBD2. Per the germline V gene, CDR1 is SQVTM and CDR2 is ANQGSEA. CDR3 length: 13 amino acids. V shed 4 bases and J 8 bases; nucleotides not matched to a gene: 6. The CDR3 loop reads CSVAGTSRDEQFF. The CDR3 DNA sequence: TGCAGCGTTGCCGGGACTAGCCGTGATGAGCAGTTCTTC.

The chain couples TRBV6-1 to TRBJ2-7, with 8 bases aligning to TRBD1. The trim removed 4 bases at V and 4 bases at J, leaving 9 bases unmatched. There are 15 residues in the CDR3. Germline CDR1 reads MNHNS; CDR2 reads SASEGT. The CDR3 spells CASSARPGQEYEQYF. In DNA form, the CDR3 reads TGTGCCAGCAGTGCCCGCCCGGGACAGGAGTACGAGCAGTACTTC.

The V gene is TRBV2, the J gene TRBJ1-1, with 9 bases aligning to TRBD1. CDR3 size: 14 residues. With 5 bases clipped from V and 5 bases from J, the junction kept 6 bases outside the gene matches. The germline V gene encodes CDR1 SNHLY and CDR2 FYNNEI. As DNA, the CDR3 is TGTGCCAGCAGTAAACAGGGGGCGCTGACTGAAGCTTTCTTT. Translated: CASSKQGALTEAFF. Filled out from reference TRBV2 and TRBJ1-1, the complete variable domain reads EPEVTQTPSHQVTQMGQEVILRCVPISNHLYFYWYRQILGQKVEFLVSFYNNEISEKSEIFDDQFSVERPDGSNFTLKIRSTKLEDSAMYFCASSKQGALTEAFFGQGTRLTVV.

CDR3 loop: CSAISGPRQETQYF. In DNA, the CDR3 is TGCAGCGCCATTAGCGGGCCCAGACAAGAGACCCAGTACTTC. The V call is TRBV29-1, the J call TRBJ2-5; TRBD2 matches 7 bases. The CDR3 runs to 14 residues. Germline V CDR1 and CDR2: SQVTM, ANQGSEA. The trim removed 7 bases at V and 2 bases at J, leaving 10 bases unmatched.

The genes are TRBV25-1 and TRBJ2-3; D is undetermined. CDR1 is MGHDK, CDR2 SYGVNS, per germline. The V end lost 3 bases, the J end lost 4 bases, and 11 bases lay between the germline ends. The CDR3 spans 14 residues. The DNA for the CDR3 is TGTGCCAGCAGTGACACGAATAGGGCAGATACGCAGTATTTT. Protein sequence: CASSDTNRADTQYF.